This T cell receptor (beta chain) was sequenced for a study of radiotherapy plus CTLA-4 blockade in lung cancer. Germline V gene sequence: CDR1 SQVTM, CDR2 ANQGSEA. The CDR3 totals 14 residues. Germline trimming cut 7 bases from V and 0 bases from J; bases unmatched to any gene: 5. Only one count was recorded for this clone. Generated by immunoSEQ multiplex PCR, the TCRdb table keeps only in-frame clones and is missing some. This table holds fewer than 95,000 clones, about four fifths found once. The TCR comes from a human donor with non-small cell lung cancer who had stable disease on radiotherapy plus ipilimumab. The chain uses TRBV29-1 and TRBJ2-2; TRBD1 aligns across 7 bases. Specimen: peripheral blood, collected from a patient treated with radiotherapy plus ipilimumab. The CDR3 nucleotides are TGCAGCGCCGGACAGGTCTCGAACACCGGGGAGCTGTTTTTT. Protein: CSAGQVSNTGELFF.